This T cell receptor (beta chain) came from a study of CD4 and CD8 cells across lung adenocarcinoma regions. Between the trimmed V and J ends, which lost 1 base and 7 bases, there was a span of 11 bases. Per the germline V gene, CDR1 is LGHDT and CDR2 is YNNKEL (reference sequence). This CDR3 is built from 13 residues. Localized lung adenocarcinoma, a non-small cell lung cancer, affected the donors. TCRdb called the PCR reads again in MiXCR, with one record for every CDR3 protein. This sample has under 30,000 distinct CDR3 sequences, with more than 45% found just once. The rearrangement links TRBV3-1 to TRBJ2-7; D is unclear. The sequenced sample was CD8+ T cells from the center of a lung tumor. This TCR derives from a male donor with lung adenocarcinoma. The CD4 and CD8 labels of this study may be unreliable. CDR3 in amino acids: CASSQVGEGEQYF. Here the CDR3 DNA reads TGTGCCAGCAGCCAAGTAGGAGAAGGTGAGCAGTACTTC.